One and the same sample provided the 29 T cell receptor beta chains below, sequenced in a study of CD8+ T cells in alopecia areata. Extracted RNA was reverse transcribed into cDNA, the sequencing template. TCRdb keeps only in-frame clones here, not all; method: immunoSEQ multiplex PCR. Of hundreds of thousands of clones detected, around three fifths appear once; the ten largest clones hold approximately 0.45%. Sequencing used CD4+ T cells sorted from blood, obtained at week 0. The receptors were gathered from a human donor with alopecia areata.

The chain has TRBV6-6 and TRBJ1-1; 7 nucleotides align to TRBD1. CDR3 length equals 14 residues. From germline, CDR1 is MNHNY and CDR2 SVGAGI (reference sequence). The V segment lost 5 bases and the J segment 1 base; nucleotides outside the gene matches: 4. The CDR3 is CASSPTGPNTEAFF. The CDR3 nucleotides read TGTGCCAGCAGTCCGACAGGGCCGAACACTGAAGCTTTCTTT.

The chain uses TRBV30 and TRBJ2-3, with 8 bases matching TRBD2. V gave up 8 bases and J gave up 5 bases; unmatched junction bases: 12. The CDR3 consists of 14 residues. Germline values: CDR1 GTSNPN, CDR2 SVGIG (reference sequence). The CDR3 DNA reads as TGTGCCGGCTCGAGCGGGGGAGGGGGAGATACGCAGTATTTT. Translation gives CAGSSGGGGDTQYF.

This rearrangement joins TRBV19 to TRBJ1-6; weak D call: TRBD1 (5 bases). V lost 5 bases, J lost 7 bases, and 12 bases lay in between. CDR3 length: 14 residues. Germline V gene sequence: CDR1 LNHDA, CDR2 SQIVND (reference sequence). The CDR3 DNA sequence: TGTGCCAGTAGTCCCAGGGTTGCGAATTCACCCCTCCACTTT. Translating gives CASSPRVANSPLHF.

The chain has TRBV5-8 and TRBJ2-3; D not certain. V was shortened by 5 bases and J by 0 bases, with 16 bases between the two germline ends. CDR1 and CDR2 from the germline V gene are SGHTS and YDEGEE. The CDR3 consists of 16 residues. The CDR3 spells CASRYQAALSTDTQYF. CDR3 nucleotide sequence: TGTGCCAGCAGGTACCAAGCAGCCCTTAGCACAGATACGCAGTATTTT.

V gene TRBV30 combines with J gene TRBJ1-2; D not resolved. Trimming took 0 bases from V and 6 from J, leaving 17 bases between them. The germline V gene encodes CDR1 GTSNPN and CDR2 SVGIG (reference sequence). The CDR3 contains 15 residues. Here the CDR3 reads CAWSVSRGPLNGYTF. In DNA form, the CDR3 reads TGTGCCTGGAGTGTATCGAGAGGGCCTCTGAATGGCTACACCTTC.

This rearrangement joins TRBV9 to TRBJ1-6; D gene unclear. Trimming removed 3 bases from V and 12 bases from J, with 13 bases in between. The CDR3 loop spans 13 amino acids. Germline V gene sequence: CDR1 SGDLS, CDR2 YYNGEE. The DNA of the CDR3 is TGTGCCAGCAGCGACAGCGGTTACGGACCCCTCCACTTT. Encoded protein: CASSDSGYGPLHF.

The chain uses TRBV30 and TRBJ1-2; no clear D. The V and J ends lost 0 bases and 6 bases respectively, with 14 bases between them. The CDR3 totals 14 residues. Germline CDR1 is GTSNPN and CDR2 is SVGIG (reference sequence). CDR3 DNA: TGTGCCTGGAGTGTACCCCCCGGGAGGCATGGCTACACCTTC. Amino acid sequence: CAWSVPPGRHGYTF.

V usage is TRBV6-1 and J usage is TRBJ1-2; TRBD1 is a possible D gene (5 bases). This CDR3 has 12 residues. Trimming took off 7 bases at V and 3 bases at J, with 9 bases between the two ends. Germline V gives CDR1 MNHNS, CDR2 SASEGT. CDR3 nucleotide sequence: TGTGCCAGCACCGACAGTTACTATGGCTACACCTTC. As protein: CASTDSYYGYTF.

On this clone: The identical CDR3 is also encoded by other nucleotide sequences in the sample. The chain joins TRBV29-1 to TRBJ2-2; the D gene is possibly TRBD2 (6 bases). The germline V and J ends were trimmed by 4 bases and 5 bases, with 11 bases remaining between them. Germline V gene lookup returns CDR1 SQVTM and CDR2 ANQGSEA. This CDR3 is built from 13 residues. The CDR3 protein is CSVAGGNTGELFF. As DNA, the CDR3 is TGCAGCGTTGCCGGGGGAAATACCGGGGAGCTGTTTTTT.

This chain links TRBV29-1 with TRBJ1-2; 9 bases map to TRBD1. CDR3 length: 15 residues. Unmatched junction bases numbered 10, after V lost 4 bases and J lost 4 bases. Germline loops: CDR1 SQVTM, CDR2 ANQGSEA. CDR3 nucleotides: TGCAGCGTTGCCCCGGGACAGGGTGAGACCTATGGCTACACCTTC. It is translated as CSVAPGQGETYGYTF.

This clone has a handful of counts. The rearrangement links TRBV5-1 to TRBJ1-1, with 11 bases aligning to TRBD1. CDR1 is SGHRS, CDR2 YFSETQ, per germline. The CDR3 length is 15 residues. After removal of 7 bases from V and 3 bases from J, the junction contained 8 bases not matched to a gene. CDR3 DNA sequence: TGCGCCAGCCCGGACAGGGGGCCGACGGACACTGAAGCTTTCTTT. Translating it yields CASPDRGPTDTEAFF. Full variable domain (missing parts from reference TRBV5-1 and TRBJ1-1): KAGVTQTPRYLIKTRGQQVTLSCSPISGHRSVSWYQQTPGQGLQFLFEYFSETQRNKGNFPGRFSGRQFSNSRSEMNVSTLELGDSALYLCASPDRGPTDTEAFFGQGTRLTVV.

The chain employs TRBV10-3 and TRBJ2-3, with D perhaps being TRBD1 or TRBD2 (7 bases each). The CDR3 consists of 19 residues. The V end was cut by 4 bases, the J end by 0 bases, with 23 bases between. The germline V gene has CDR1 ENHRY and CDR2 SYGVKD. CDR3 DNA sequence: TGTGCCATCAGTGCGACGATCGGGGGGACAGCTACTAGCACAGATACGCAGTATTTT. It specifies CAISATIGGTATSTDTQYF.

The chain combines TRBV9 with TRBJ2-1; tentative D call: TRBD1 (6 bases). The germline CDR1 and CDR2 sequences are SGDLS and YYNGEE. The CDR3 is 13 amino acids. V lost 4 bases and J lost 6, with 11 bases in between. CDR3 DNA: TGTGCCAGCAGCTACAGGGATTTCAATGAGCAGTTCTTC. Protein: CASSYRDFNEQFF.

V and J are TRBV19 and TRBJ1-5; 8 positions match TRBD1. Germline assignment: CDR1 LNHDA and CDR2 SQIVND (reference sequence). The CDR3 is 15 residues long. V lost 8 bases to trimming and J lost 3 bases; unmatched junction nucleotides: 9. CDR3 coding DNA: TGTGCCAGTCGACCCCAGGGGGCTATCAATCAGCCCCAGCATTTT. Translation gives CASRPQGAINQPQHF. Supplemented by reference TRBV19 and TRBJ1-5, the full variable domain reads DGGITQSPKYLFRKEGQNVTLSCEQNLNHDAMYWYRQDPGQGLRLIYYSQIVNDFQKGDIAEGYSVSREKKESFPLTVTSAQKNPTAFYLCASRPQGAINQPQHFGDGTRLSIL.

On this clone itself: Other DNA sequences of this sample code for an identical CDR3. The gene calls are TRBV30 and TRBJ1-2; D gene uncertain. The germline V gene encodes CDR1 GTSNPN and CDR2 SVGIG (reference sequence). CDR3 length: 11 residues. V was clipped by 3 bases and J by 3 bases, with 5 bases between them. In DNA, the CDR3 is TGTGCCTGGAGCCTGCACTATGGCTACACCTTC. Its protein product is CAWSLHYGYTF.

The chain combines TRBV7-8 with TRBJ2-5; 7 bases map to TRBD2. CDR1 SGHVS and CDR2 FQNEAQ come from the germline V gene. The length of the CDR3 is 13 residues. Unmatched junction bases numbered 2, after V lost 3 bases and J lost 4 bases. CDR3 in DNA: TGTGCCAGCAGCTTTGGGGGGGGAGAGACCCAGTACTTC. It codes for CASSFGGGETQYF.

This clone has more than one count but fewer than ten. The rearrangement uses TRBV30 and TRBJ2-3; 8 bases are a match to TRBD2. Germline assignment: CDR1 GTSNPN and CDR2 SVGIG (reference sequence). The CDR3 consists of 17 residues. V lost 3 bases to trimming and J lost 1 base; unmatched junction nucleotides: 12. The CDR3 here is CAWSGLGSGGRTDTQYF. The CDR3 DNA is TGTGCCTGGAGCGGACTCGGAAGCGGGGGCCGCACAGATACGCAGTATTTT.

The sample holds a few counts of this clone. V is TRBV29-1 and J is TRBJ1-1, with D hard to call. The V end lost 5 bases, the J end lost 1 base, and 14 bases lay between the germline ends. Germline V gene data show CDR1 as SQVTM and CDR2 as ANQGSEA. The CDR3 is 14 residues long. The CDR3 protein is CSVRPRAANTEAFF. The CDR3 nucleotides are TGCAGCGTTCGCCCCCGGGCAGCGAACACTGAAGCTTTCTTT. The full variable domain, in which reference TRBV29-1 and TRBJ1-1 provide the parts outside the CDR3, is SAVISQKPSRDICQRGTSLTIQCQVDSQVTMMFWYRQQPGQSLTLIATANQGSEATYESGFVIDKFPISRPNLTFSTLTVSNMSPEDSSIYLCSVRPRAANTEAFFGQGTRLTVV.

The chain joins TRBV9 to TRBJ2-1, with 12 bases lining up with TRBD2. The J segment lost 6 bases and the V segment lost 4 bases, leaving 2 bases of the junction unmatched. The CDR3 runs 14 residues. Germline assignment: CDR1 SGDLS and CDR2 YYNGEE. In DNA form, the CDR3 reads TGTGCCAGCAGCCTAGCGGGGGGGCGCAATGAGCAGTTCTTC. Translated: CASSLAGGRNEQFF.

This clone was detected a few times. J is TRBJ2-1 and V is TRBV19; no reliable D call. From germline, CDR1 is LNHDA and CDR2 SQIVND (reference sequence). Trimming removed 2 bases at V and 9 bases at J, with 5 bases between. This CDR3 spans 11 amino acids. The CDR3 loop is CASSISREQFF. The CDR3 DNA is TGTGCCAGTAGTATAAGTCGTGAGCAGTTCTTC.

This clone came up a few times. The chain carries TRBV5-1 and TRBJ2-6; D is unclear. This CDR3 is 16 amino acids long. Germline V lookup: CDR1 SGHRS, CDR2 YFSETQ. The germline V and J ends were trimmed by 4 bases and 2 bases, with 13 bases remaining between them. The CDR3 DNA follows: TGCGCCAGCAGCCTGGAGAAGAGCACTGGGGCCAACGTCCTGACTTTC. Residues: CASSLEKSTGANVLTF.

This chain links TRBV5-1 with TRBJ2-7, with D tentatively TRBD1 or TRBD2 (5 bases each). The CDR3 is 16 amino acids. The V end was cut by 0 bases, the J end by 0 bases, with 13 bases between. CDR1 and CDR2 (germline): SGHRS, YFSETQ. The DNA for the CDR3 is TGCGCCAGCAGCTTGGTTTCGGGGCGGAGCTCCTACGAGCAGTACTTC. As protein: CASSLVSGRSSYEQYF.

This clone was recorded a few times. The chain links TRBV30 to TRBJ2-3; 9 bases align to TRBD2. From germline, CDR1 is GTSNPN and CDR2 SVGIG (reference sequence). CDR3 length: 16 amino acids. V was clipped by 0 bases and J by 7 bases; unmatched bases: 11. Written as DNA, the CDR3 is TGTGCCTGGAGTGTAGGCGGGGGGGCCCTCATCCATACGCAGTATTTT. This gives the protein CAWSVGGGALIHTQYF.

V usage is TRBV29-1 and J usage is TRBJ2-7; TRBD2 is a possible D gene (5 bases). This CDR3 has 12 residues. The germline V gene has CDR1 SQVTM and CDR2 ANQGSEA. Between the trimmed V and J ends, which lost 5 bases and 3 bases, there was a span of 11 bases. CDR3 sequence reads: CSVSGWDYEQYF. The CDR3 DNA is TGCAGCGTTAGCGGTTGGGACTACGAGCAGTACTTC.

CDR3 loop: CASSYSLLNRETQYF. The CDR3 bases are TGTGCCAGCAGTTACTCGCTCCTAAACAGGGAAACGCAGTATTTT. The rearrangement joins TRBV6-5 to TRBJ2-3; tentative D call: TRBD1 (6 bases). The length of the CDR3 is 15 residues. The V gene lost 0 bases and the J gene lost 9 bases, with 16 bases spanning the gap. Germline V CDR1 and CDR2: MNHEY, SVGAGI.

The CDR3 sequence is CASSPRTANTEAFF. Written as DNA, the CDR3 is TGTGCCAGCAGTCCTCGGACAGCCAACACTGAAGCTTTCTTT. J is TRBJ1-1 and V is TRBV6-1, with a tentative D call TRBD1 (6 bases). CDR3 length: 14 amino acids. The V gene's germline CDR1 is MNHNS and CDR2 SASEGT. V lost 5 bases to trimming and J lost 2 bases, with 12 bases between them.

This clone was detected many times. The chain combines TRBV4-1 with TRBJ2-7; D may be TRBD1 or TRBD2 (5 bases each). The CDR3 contains 15 residues. The germline V gene encodes CDR1 MGHRA and CDR2 YSYEKL. V was cut by 4 bases and J by 7 bases, with 20 bases left in between. The CDR3 DNA follows: TGCGCCAGCAGCCGACCGGGACCGCTTCGTGAGGAGCAGTACTTC. Translation: CASSRPGPLREEQYF.

The chain is built from TRBV11-1 and TRBJ2-7; tentative D call: TRBD2 (5 bases). The CDR3 is made up of 13 amino acids. V shed 5 bases and J shed 5 bases, with 13 bases lying between them. Germline CDR1 reads SGHAT; CDR2 reads FQDESV (reference sequence). CDR3 sequence: CASSPPARDEQYF. The DNA for the CDR3 is TGTGCCAGCAGCCCTCCCGCGAGGGACGAGCAGTACTTC.

This clone has just a few counts. The V gene is TRBV6-5, the J gene TRBJ2-7, with D tentatively TRBD1 (6 bases). Germline CDR1 is MNHEY and CDR2 is SVGAGI. Trimming removed 5 bases at V and 3 bases at J, with 14 bases between. The CDR3 is 14 residues long. CDR3 in DNA: TGTGCCAGCAGTCGGACAAGGGGGAGCTACGAGCAGTACTTC. Amino acids: CASSRTRGSYEQYF.